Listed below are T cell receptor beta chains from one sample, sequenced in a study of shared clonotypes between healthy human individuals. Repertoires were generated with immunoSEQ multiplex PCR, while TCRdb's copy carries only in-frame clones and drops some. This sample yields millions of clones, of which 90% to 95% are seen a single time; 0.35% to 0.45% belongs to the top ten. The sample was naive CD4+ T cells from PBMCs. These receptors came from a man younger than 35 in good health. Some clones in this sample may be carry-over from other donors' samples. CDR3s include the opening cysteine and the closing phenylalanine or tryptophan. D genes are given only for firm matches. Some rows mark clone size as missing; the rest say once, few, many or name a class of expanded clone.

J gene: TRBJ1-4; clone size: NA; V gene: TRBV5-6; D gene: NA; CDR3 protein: CASSGWGRTNEKLFF; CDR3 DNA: TGTGCCAGCAGCGGGTGGGGACGGACTAATGAAAAACTGTTTTTT
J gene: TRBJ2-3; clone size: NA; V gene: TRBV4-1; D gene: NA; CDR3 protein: CASSQPTASESTDTQYF; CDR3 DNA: TGCGCCAGCAGCCAACCCACGGCTAGCGAATCCACAGATACGCAGTATTTT
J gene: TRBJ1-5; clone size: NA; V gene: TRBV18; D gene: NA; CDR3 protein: CASSSRQISSNQPQHF; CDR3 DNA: TGTGCCAGCTCATCGCGACAGATCTCTAGCAATCAGCCCCAGCATTTT
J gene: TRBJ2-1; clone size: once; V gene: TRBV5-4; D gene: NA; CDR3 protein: CASSQQSSYNEQFF; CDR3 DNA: TGTGCCAGCAGCCAACAGAGCTCCTACAATGAGCAGTTCTTC
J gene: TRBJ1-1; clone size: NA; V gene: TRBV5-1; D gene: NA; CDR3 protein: CASSLASRMNTEAFF; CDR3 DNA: TGCGCCAGCAGCTTGGCCTCCCGAATGAACACTGAAGCTTTCTTT
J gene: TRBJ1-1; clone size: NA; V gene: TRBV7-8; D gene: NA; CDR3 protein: CASRWAANTEAFF; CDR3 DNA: TGTGCCAGCAGGTGGGCGGCGAACACTGAAGCTTTCTTT
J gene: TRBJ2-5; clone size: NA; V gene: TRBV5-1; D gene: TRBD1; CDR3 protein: CASSLGTGAQETQYF; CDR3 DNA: TGCGCCAGCAGTTTGGGGACAGGCGCCCAAGAGACCCAGTACTTC
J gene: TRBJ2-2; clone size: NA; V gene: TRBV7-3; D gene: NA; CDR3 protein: CASSQAGLPTGELFF; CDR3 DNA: TGTGCCAGCAGCCAGGCGGGACTTCCCACCGGGGAGCTGTTTTTT
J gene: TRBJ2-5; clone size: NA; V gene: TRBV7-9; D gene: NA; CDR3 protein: CASSLVGIPWRETQYF; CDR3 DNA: TGTGCCAGCAGCTTAGTTGGCATCCCTTGGAGGGAGACCCAGTACTTC
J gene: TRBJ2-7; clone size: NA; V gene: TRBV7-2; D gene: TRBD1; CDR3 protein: CASSLERQGPKYF; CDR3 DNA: TGTGCCAGCAGCTTAGAAAGACAGGGCCCCAAGTACTTC
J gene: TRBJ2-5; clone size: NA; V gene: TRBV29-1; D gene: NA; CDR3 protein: CSPGHPGETQYF; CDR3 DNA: TGCAGCCCCGGACATCCTGGGGAGACCCAGTACTTC
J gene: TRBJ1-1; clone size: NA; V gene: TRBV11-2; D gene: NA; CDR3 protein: CASSLKPWNTEAFF; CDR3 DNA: TGTGCCAGCAGCTTGAAACCGTGGAATACTGAAGCTTTCTTT
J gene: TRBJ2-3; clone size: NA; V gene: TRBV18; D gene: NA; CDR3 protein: CASSPALGPSTDTQYF; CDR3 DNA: TGTGCCAGCTCACCCGCACTCGGCCCGAGCACAGATACGCAGTATTTT
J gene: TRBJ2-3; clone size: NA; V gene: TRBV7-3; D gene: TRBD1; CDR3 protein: CASSPRTGGDTDTQYF; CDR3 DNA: TGTGCCAGCAGCCCCCGGACAGGGGGCGACACAGATACGCAGTATTTT
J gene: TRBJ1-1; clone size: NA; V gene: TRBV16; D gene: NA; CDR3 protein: CASSQNTEAFF; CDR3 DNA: TGTGCCAGCAGCCAGAACACTGAAGCTTTCTTT
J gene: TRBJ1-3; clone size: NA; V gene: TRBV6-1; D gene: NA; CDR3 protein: CASSEARVGRKGTIYF; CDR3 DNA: TGTGCCAGCAGTGAAGCGCGGGTAGGCCGGAAGGGCACCATATATTTT
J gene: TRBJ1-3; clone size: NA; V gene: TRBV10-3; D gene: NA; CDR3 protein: CAIRGVENTIYF; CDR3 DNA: TGTGCCATCAGGGGGGTAGAAAACACCATATATTTT
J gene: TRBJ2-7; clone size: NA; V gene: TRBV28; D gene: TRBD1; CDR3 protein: CASSKTGTPSYEQYF; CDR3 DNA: TGTGCCAGCAGTAAGACAGGGACCCCGTCCTACGAGCAGTACTTC
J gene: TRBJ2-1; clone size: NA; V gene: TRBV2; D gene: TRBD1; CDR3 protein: CASTGGGSTYNEQFF; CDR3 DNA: TGTGCCAGCACAGGGGGCGGATCGACCTACAATGAGCAGTTCTTC
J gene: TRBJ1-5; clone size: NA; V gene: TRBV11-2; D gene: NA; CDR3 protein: CASSRRIPGYQPQHF; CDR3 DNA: TGTGCCAGCAGCAGAAGGATCCCTGGATATCAGCCCCAGCATTTT
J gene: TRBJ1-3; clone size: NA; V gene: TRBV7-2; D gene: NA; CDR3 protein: CASAAGNTIYF; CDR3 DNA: TGTGCCAGTGCGGCGGGAAACACCATATATTTT
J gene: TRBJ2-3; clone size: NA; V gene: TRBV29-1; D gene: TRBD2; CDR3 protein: CSVAPRLAGAREVMDTQYF; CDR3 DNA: TGCAGCGTTGCGCCCCGACTAGCGGGAGCCCGGGAGGTCATGGATACGCAGTATTTT
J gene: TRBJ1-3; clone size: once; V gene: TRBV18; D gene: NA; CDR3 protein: CASSPPRVLRSIYF; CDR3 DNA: TGTGCCAGCTCACCACCTCGGGTCCTGAGAAGCATATATTTT
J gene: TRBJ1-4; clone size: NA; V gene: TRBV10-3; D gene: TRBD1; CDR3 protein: CAISDSTGENEKLFF; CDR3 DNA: TGTGCCATCAGTGATTCGACAGGGGAGAATGAAAAACTGTTTTTT
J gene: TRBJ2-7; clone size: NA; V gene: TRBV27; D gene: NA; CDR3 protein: CASRQRSVVQGTYEQYF; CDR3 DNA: TGTGCCAGCAGACAAAGGTCGGTGGTTCAGGGGACCTACGAGCAGTACTTC
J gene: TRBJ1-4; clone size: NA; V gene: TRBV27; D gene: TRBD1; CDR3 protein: CASSWDRGVEKLFF; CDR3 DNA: TGTGCCAGCAGTTGGGACAGGGGCGTAGAAAAACTGTTTTTT
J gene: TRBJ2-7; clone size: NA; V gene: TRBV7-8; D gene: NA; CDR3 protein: CASSLADFAYEQYF; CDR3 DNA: TGTGCCAGCAGCTTAGCGGATTTTGCCTACGAGCAGTACTTC
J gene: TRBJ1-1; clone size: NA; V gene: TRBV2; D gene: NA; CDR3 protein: CASSEVWEGTEAFF; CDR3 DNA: TGTGCCAGCAGTGAAGTATGGGAGGGCACTGAAGCTTTCTTT
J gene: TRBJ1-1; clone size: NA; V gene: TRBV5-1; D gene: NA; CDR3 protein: CASSSSSADLVNTEAFF; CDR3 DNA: TGCGCCAGCAGCTCCTCCTCCGCGGATCTGGTGAACACTGAAGCTTTCTTT
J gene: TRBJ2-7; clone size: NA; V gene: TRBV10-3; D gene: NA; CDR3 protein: CAIKAADTYEQYF; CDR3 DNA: TGTGCCATCAAGGCGGCGGATACCTACGAGCAGTACTTC
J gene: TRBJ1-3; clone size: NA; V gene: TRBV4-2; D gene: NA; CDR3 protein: CASSLPRVSSGNTIYF; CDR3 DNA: TGTGCCAGCAGCCTCCCCCGGGTGAGCTCTGGAAACACCATATATTTT
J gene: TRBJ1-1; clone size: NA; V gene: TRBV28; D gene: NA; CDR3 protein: CASSLPRGAGPTEAFF; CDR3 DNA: TGTGCCAGCAGTTTACCCCGGGGGGCGGGGCCCACTGAAGCTTTCTTT
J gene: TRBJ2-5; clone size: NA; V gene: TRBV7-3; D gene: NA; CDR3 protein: CASSVEGQETQYF; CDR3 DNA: TGTGCCAGCAGCGTAGAGGGCCAAGAGACCCAGTACTTC
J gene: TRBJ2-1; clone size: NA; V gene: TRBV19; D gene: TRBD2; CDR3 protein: CASSRGLSGNEQFF; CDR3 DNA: TGTGCCAGTAGTAGGGGACTATCCGGCAATGAGCAGTTCTTC
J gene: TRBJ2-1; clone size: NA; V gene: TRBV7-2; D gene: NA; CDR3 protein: CASSLAVASYNEQFF; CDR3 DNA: TGTGCCAGCAGCTTAGCGGTGGCCTCCTACAATGAGCAGTTCTTC
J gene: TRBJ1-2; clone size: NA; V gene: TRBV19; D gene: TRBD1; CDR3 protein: CASSETGDRYYGYTF; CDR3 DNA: TGTGCCAGTAGTGAAACAGGGGACAGATACTATGGCTACACCTTC
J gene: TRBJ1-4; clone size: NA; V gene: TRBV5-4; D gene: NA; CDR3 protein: CASSLDGRNNEKLFF; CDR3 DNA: TGTGCCAGCAGCTTGGATGGCCGAAACAATGAAAAACTGTTTTTT
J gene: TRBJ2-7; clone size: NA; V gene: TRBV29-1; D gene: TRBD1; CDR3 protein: CSVRGGTDEQYF; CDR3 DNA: TGCAGCGTTAGAGGGGGCACGGACGAGCAGTACTTC
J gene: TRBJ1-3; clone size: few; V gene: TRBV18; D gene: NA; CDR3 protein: CASSPTDSGNTIYF; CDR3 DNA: TGTGCCAGCTCACCGACGGACTCTGGAAACACCATATATTTT